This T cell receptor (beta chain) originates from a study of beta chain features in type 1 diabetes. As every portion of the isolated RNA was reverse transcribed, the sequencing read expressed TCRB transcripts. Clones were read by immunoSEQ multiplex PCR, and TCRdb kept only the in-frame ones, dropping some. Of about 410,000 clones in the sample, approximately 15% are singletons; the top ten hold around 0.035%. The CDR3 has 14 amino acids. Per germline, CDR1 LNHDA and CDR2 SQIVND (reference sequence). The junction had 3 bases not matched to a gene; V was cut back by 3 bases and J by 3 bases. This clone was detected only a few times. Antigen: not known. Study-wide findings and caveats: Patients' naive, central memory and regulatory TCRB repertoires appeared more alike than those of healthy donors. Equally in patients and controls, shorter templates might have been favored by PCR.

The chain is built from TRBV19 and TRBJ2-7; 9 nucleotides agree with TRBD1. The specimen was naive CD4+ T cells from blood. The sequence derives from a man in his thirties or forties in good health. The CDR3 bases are TGTGCCAGTAGTATGAGGGACAGGGTCTACGAGCAGTACTTC. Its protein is CASSMRDRVYEQYF.